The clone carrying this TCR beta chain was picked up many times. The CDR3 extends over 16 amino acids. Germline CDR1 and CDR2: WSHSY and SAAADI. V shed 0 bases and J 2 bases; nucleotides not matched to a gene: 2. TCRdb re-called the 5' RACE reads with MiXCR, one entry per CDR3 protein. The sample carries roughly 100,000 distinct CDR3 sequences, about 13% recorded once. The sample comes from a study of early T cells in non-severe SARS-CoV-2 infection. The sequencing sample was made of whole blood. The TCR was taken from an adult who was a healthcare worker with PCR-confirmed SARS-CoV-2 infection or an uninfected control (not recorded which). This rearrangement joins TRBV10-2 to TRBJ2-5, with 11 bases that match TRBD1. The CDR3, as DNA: TGCGCCAGCAGTGAGTCGGGGACAGGGGGTCAAGAGACCCAGTACTTC. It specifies CASSESGTGGQETQYF.